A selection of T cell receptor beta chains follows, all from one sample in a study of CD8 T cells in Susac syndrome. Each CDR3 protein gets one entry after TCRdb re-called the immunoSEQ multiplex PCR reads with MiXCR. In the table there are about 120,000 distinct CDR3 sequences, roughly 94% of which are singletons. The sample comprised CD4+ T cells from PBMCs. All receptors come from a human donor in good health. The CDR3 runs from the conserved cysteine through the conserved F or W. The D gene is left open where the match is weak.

CASSAGTSGRSEQFF,TGTGCCAGCAGCGCTGGGACTAGCGGGAGGTCGGAGCAGTTCTTC,TRBD2,TRBJ2-1,TRBV9
CASSPTTGIETQYF,TGTGCCAGCAGTCCGACGACAGGGATAGAGACCCAGTACTTC,TRBD1,TRBJ2-5,TRBV12-3/TRBV12-4
CASSLIEKGAYGYTF,TGTGCCAGCAGCTTAATTGAGAAGGGGGCATATGGCTACACCTTC,TRBD1,TRBJ1-2,TRBV5-6
CASSLEETGDEQYF,TGTGCCAGCAGCTTAGAGGAGACAGGCGACGAGCAGTACTTC,NA,TRBJ2-7,TRBV7-9
CASSVQGGFSPLHF,TGTGCCAGCAGCGTACAGGGTGGTTTTTCACCCCTCCACTTT,NA,TRBJ1-6,TRBV9
CASREMGGNYEQYF,TGTGCCAGCAGGGAGATGGGGGGGAACTACGAGCAGTACTTC,TRBD2,TRBJ2-7,TRBV12-3/TRBV12-4
CASSGTGGNQPQHF,TGTGCCAGCAGCGGGACAGGGGGCAATCAGCCCCAGCATTTT,TRBD1,TRBJ1-5,TRBV6-2/TRBV6-3
CAWSGIAGAPLEQYF,TGTGCCTGGAGTGGTATAGCGGGAGCCCCCTTGGAGCAGTACTTC,TRBD2,TRBJ2-7,TRBV30
CASSLRTGILGGYTF,TGTGCCAGCAGCCTCCGGACAGGGATTTTAGGTGGCTACACCTTC,TRBD1,TRBJ1-2,TRBV3-1
CASSYQREGPYEQYF,TGCGCCAGCAGCTACCAGCGGGAGGGACCCTACGAGCAGTACTTC,TRBD2,TRBJ2-7,TRBV4-3
CATSRAGTVSYEQYF,TGTGCCACCAGCAGAGCCGGGACAGTCTCCTACGAGCAGTACTTC,TRBD1,TRBJ2-7,TRBV15
CAWSPQGPNNQPQHF,TGTGCCTGGAGTCCCCAGGGCCCAAACAATCAGCCCCAGCATTTT,NA,TRBJ1-5,TRBV30
CASSRTGTGELFF,TGTGCCAGCAGCCGAACAGGAACCGGGGAGCTGTTTTTT,NA,TRBJ2-2,TRBV7-3
CATSDGGNLYNEQFF,TGTGCCACCAGTGACGGCGGAAACCTGTACAATGAGCAGTTCTTC,NA,TRBJ2-1,TRBV24-1
CASSTFSAGEQYF,TGTGCCAGTTCTACCTTTTCCGCGGGAGAGCAGTACTTC,NA,TRBJ2-7,TRBV19
CASSWGGDSYNEQFF,TGTGCCAGCAGCTGGGGGGGGGACTCCTACAATGAGCAGTTCTTC,TRBD2,TRBJ2-1,TRBV7-3
CASSSLAGESEQYF,TGTGCCAGCAGTTCCCTAGCGGGAGAAAGTGAGCAGTACTTC,TRBD2,TRBJ2-7,TRBV12-3/TRBV12-4
CASSLTENTEAFF,TGTGCCAGCAGCTTGACTGAGAACACTGAAGCTTTCTTT,NA,TRBJ1-1,TRBV6-1
CASSQDRGRGTNEKLFF,TGCGCCAGCAGCCAAGATCGCGGGAGGGGAACTAATGAAAAACTGTTTTTT,NA,TRBJ1-4,TRBV4-3
CASSPVGANTEAFF,TGTGCCAGCAGCCCCGTCGGGGCGAACACTGAAGCTTTCTTT,NA,TRBJ1-1,TRBV9
CASSSGGQGRNQPQHF,TGTGCCAGCAGTTCAGGAGGACAGGGTCGGAATCAGCCCCAGCATTTT,TRBD1,TRBJ1-5,TRBV28
CSVEVQGGETQYF,TGCAGCGTTGAGGTACAGGGAGGAGAGACCCAGTACTTC,NA,TRBJ2-5,TRBV29-1